This T cell receptor beta chain was observed in a study of sequential checkpoint blockade in melanoma. CDR1 and CDR2 from the germline V gene are LNHDA and SQIVND (reference sequence). The CDR3 runs 16 residues. The ends were cut back, 3 bases at V and 0 bases at J, with 14 bases in the middle. Assay: immunoSEQ multiplex PCR; the TCRdb copy retains only in-frame clones and omits some. The repertoire consists of more than 15,000 clones, with approximately 72% occurring once and the leading ten covering approximately 38%. Treatment reported: randomized to nivolumab then ipilimumab (arm A) or the reverse (arm B). PBMC sorting kept live CD3+CD8+ cells without CD19 or CD56.

The clonotype originates from a human donor with melanoma. The specimen was CD8+ T cells sorted from blood (inferred from file names), collected from a patient given nivolumab and ipilimumab in sequence. The rearrangement uses TRBV19 and TRBJ1-1; no clear D gene. The CDR3 protein is CASSIMQASMNTEAFF. Written as DNA, the CDR3 is TGTGCCAGTAGTATTATGCAGGCGTCAATGAACACTGAAGCTTTCTTT.